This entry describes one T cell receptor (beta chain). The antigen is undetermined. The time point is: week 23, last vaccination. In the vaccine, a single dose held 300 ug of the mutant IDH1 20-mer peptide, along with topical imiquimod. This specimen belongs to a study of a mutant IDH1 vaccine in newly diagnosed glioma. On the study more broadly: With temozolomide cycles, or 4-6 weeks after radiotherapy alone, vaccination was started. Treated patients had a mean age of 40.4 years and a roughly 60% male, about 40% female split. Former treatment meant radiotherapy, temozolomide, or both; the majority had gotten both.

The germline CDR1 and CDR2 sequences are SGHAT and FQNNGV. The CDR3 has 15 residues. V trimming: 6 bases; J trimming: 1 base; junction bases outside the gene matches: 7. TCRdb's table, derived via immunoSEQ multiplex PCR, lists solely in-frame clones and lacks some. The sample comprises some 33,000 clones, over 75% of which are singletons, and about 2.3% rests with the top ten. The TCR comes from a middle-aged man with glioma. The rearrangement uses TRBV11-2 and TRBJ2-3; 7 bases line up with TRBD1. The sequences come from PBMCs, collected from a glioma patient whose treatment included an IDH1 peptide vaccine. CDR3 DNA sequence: TGTGCCAGCAGTTCTACAGGGGCAGGCACAGATACGCAGTATTTT. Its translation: CASSSTGAGTDTQYF.